A selection of T cell receptor beta chains follows, all from one sample in a study of post-analysis software for immune sequencing data. One entry per CDR3 protein results from TCRdb running MiXCR on the PCR reads. The data show 700,000 to 800,000 distinct CDR3 sequences, around 27% seen once. The sequencing input was blood. The receptors were sampled from a girl aged 5 to 17 with multiple sclerosis. CDR3s include the opening cysteine and the closing phenylalanine or tryptophan. The D gene is left open where the match is weak. Clone sizes are given selectively: once, few, many, or a class where the clone is expanded.

v_call: TRBV20-1
d_call: .
clone_size: few
j_call: TRBJ1-1
cdr3_nt: TGCAGTGCTAGTAGGGGGACTCGGGACACTGAAGCTTTCTTT
cdr3_aa: CSASRGTRDTEAFF

v_call: TRBV7-2
d_call: TRBD2
clone_size: .
j_call: TRBJ2-3
cdr3_nt: TGTGCCAGCAGCCCCCGACTAGCGGGCCGCACAGATACGCAGTATTTT
cdr3_aa: CASSPRLAGRTDTQYF

v_call: TRBV27
d_call: .
clone_size: .
j_call: TRBJ1-6
cdr3_nt: TGTGCCAGCAGGACCGGGACAAACTATAATTCACCCCTCCACTTT
cdr3_aa: CASRTGTNYNSPLHF

v_call: TRBV20-1
d_call: TRBD1
clone_size: few
j_call: TRBJ1-5
cdr3_nt: TGCAGTGCTAGCACCGGGACAGGCTACAATCAGCCCCAGCATTTT
cdr3_aa: CSASTGTGYNQPQHF

v_call: TRBV4-3
d_call: .
clone_size: .
j_call: TRBJ1-1
cdr3_nt: TGCGCCAGCAGCCAAGATTGGTCCTCTACTGAAGCTTTCTTT
cdr3_aa: CASSQDWSSTEAFF

v_call: TRBV7-2
d_call: .
clone_size: .
j_call: TRBJ2-1
cdr3_nt: TGTGCCACCCAGCTTAAGGAGAGGTGGGTTGGCTCCTACAATGAGCAGTTCTTC
cdr3_aa: CATQLKERWVGSYNEQFF

v_call: TRBV4-1
d_call: TRBD1
clone_size: .
j_call: TRBJ2-5
cdr3_nt: TGCGCCAGCAGCCAGGGGGGGACAGGGAATGCGGTCCAGCAGTACTTC
cdr3_aa: CASSQGGTGNAVQQYF

v_call: TRBV20-1
d_call: .
clone_size: few
j_call: TRBJ2-7
cdr3_nt: TGCAGTGCTGGAGCAGGGTCCACCTACGAGCAGTACTTC
cdr3_aa: CSAGAGSTYEQYF

v_call: TRBV7-9
d_call: TRBD2
clone_size: few
j_call: TRBJ2-3
cdr3_nt: TGTGCCAGCAGCCCAAGCGGGGGGCCAGGGGATACGCAGTATTTT
cdr3_aa: CASSPSGGPGDTQYF

v_call: TRBV3-1
d_call: .
clone_size: once
j_call: TRBJ1-4
cdr3_nt: TGTGCCAGCAGCCAAGGGGACAAGGAAAAACTGTTTTTT
cdr3_aa: CASSQGDKEKLFF

v_call: TRBV12-3/TRBV12-4
d_call: .
clone_size: .
j_call: TRBJ2-3
cdr3_nt: TGTGCCAACAGTTTAACGGGACTTGCGCAGTATTTT
cdr3_aa: CANSLTGLAQYF

v_call: TRBV6-5
d_call: TRBD2
clone_size: few
j_call: TRBJ2-1
cdr3_nt: TGTGCCAGCAGCCCCCGGGGGGGAGGCTACAATGAGCAGTTCTTC
cdr3_aa: CASSPRGGGYNEQFF

v_call: TRBV12-3/TRBV12-4
d_call: .
clone_size: .
j_call: TRBJ2-1
cdr3_nt: TGTGCCAGCAGGGATGGCAGCAGGGCTGCCAATGAGCAGTTCTTC
cdr3_aa: CASRDGSRAANEQFF

v_call: TRBV7-2
d_call: TRBD2
clone_size: .
j_call: TRBJ2-1
cdr3_nt: TGTGCCAGCAGCTTAGTCATTTCTATAGGACTAGGGGACAATGAGCAGTTCTTC
cdr3_aa: CASSLVISIGLGDNEQFF

v_call: TRBV6-6
d_call: .
clone_size: .
j_call: TRBJ1-3
cdr3_nt: TGTGCCAGCAGTTACGGGGGACCCAACTCTGGAAACACCATATATTTT
cdr3_aa: CASSYGGPNSGNTIYF

v_call: TRBV28
d_call: .
clone_size: few
j_call: TRBJ2-4
cdr3_nt: TGTGCCAGCAGTCCACCTATAGCCAAAAACATTCAGTACTTC
cdr3_aa: CASSPPIAKNIQYF

v_call: TRBV20-1
d_call: .
clone_size: few
j_call: TRBJ2-7
cdr3_nt: TGCAGTGCTAGCGATGGGCCCCACGAGCAGTACTTC
cdr3_aa: CSASDGPHEQYF

v_call: TRBV9
d_call: TRBD2
clone_size: few
j_call: TRBJ2-3
cdr3_nt: TGTGCCAGCAGCGCCCCGGGACTAGGAGTAGATACGCAGTATTTT
cdr3_aa: CASSAPGLGVDTQYF

v_call: TRBV20-1
d_call: .
clone_size: .
j_call: TRBJ2-1
cdr3_nt: TGCAGTGCTAGAGAGGATGACCATGAGCAGTTCTTC
cdr3_aa: CSAREDDHEQFF

v_call: TRBV29-1
d_call: .
clone_size: .
j_call: TRBJ1-1
cdr3_nt: TGCAGCGTCCTACAGGGGAACACTGAAGCTTTCTTT
cdr3_aa: CSVLQGNTEAFF

v_call: TRBV6-1
d_call: TRBD1
clone_size: .
j_call: TRBJ1-6
cdr3_nt: TGTGCCAGCAGTGAAGACAGGGGGATGAGAAATTCACCCCTCCACTTT
cdr3_aa: CASSEDRGMRNSPLHF

v_call: TRBV5-1
d_call: .
clone_size: .
j_call: TRBJ2-1
cdr3_nt: TGCGCCAGCAGCTCGGCACAATCCGGTGAGCAGTTCTTC
cdr3_aa: CASSSAQSGEQFF

v_call: TRBV7-2
d_call: .
clone_size: few
j_call: TRBJ1-5
cdr3_nt: TGTGCCAGCAGCTTAGGGTTCTCTCCCCAGCATTTT
cdr3_aa: CASSLGFSPQHF

v_call: TRBV20-1
d_call: .
clone_size: .
j_call: TRBJ1-5
cdr3_nt: TGCAGTGCCATACAGACAGTCAATAGCAATCAGCCCCAGCATTTT
cdr3_aa: CSAIQTVNSNQPQHF

v_call: TRBV11-1
d_call: TRBD2
clone_size: .
j_call: TRBJ2-1
cdr3_nt: TGTGCCAGCAGCCCAGCCTGGTTGGAGCGGGGCCACAATGAGCAGTTCTTC
cdr3_aa: CASSPAWLERGHNEQFF

v_call: TRBV27
d_call: .
clone_size: .
j_call: TRBJ1-2
cdr3_nt: TGTGCCAGCCGGGGACGTCCACCTATTAACTATGGCTACACCTTC
cdr3_aa: CASRGRPPINYGYTF

v_call: TRBV20-1
d_call: .
clone_size: .
j_call: TRBJ1-1
cdr3_nt: TGCAGTGCTACAAGCGGTGAAATGAACACTGAAGCTTTCTTT
cdr3_aa: CSATSGEMNTEAFF

v_call: TRBV12-3/TRBV12-4
d_call: .
clone_size: .
j_call: TRBJ1-2
cdr3_nt: TGTGCCAGCAGGGACTCCCGGGGGGGCTATGGCTACACCTTC
cdr3_aa: CASRDSRGGYGYTF

v_call: TRBV7-2
d_call: .
clone_size: .
j_call: TRBJ2-6
cdr3_nt: TGTGCCAGCAGCTTAATTGTTTCTGGGGCCAACGTCCTGACTTTC
cdr3_aa: CASSLIVSGANVLTF

v_call: TRBV9
d_call: TRBD1
clone_size: .
j_call: TRBJ1-1
cdr3_nt: TGTGCCAGCAGCGCTAGACAGGGCCGGGACACTGAAGCTTTCTTT
cdr3_aa: CASSARQGRDTEAFF

v_call: TRBV9
d_call: TRBD1
clone_size: few
j_call: TRBJ1-6
cdr3_nt: TGTGCCAGCAGCGCAATGACAGGGGTATCTTCACCCCTCCACTTT
cdr3_aa: CASSAMTGVSSPLHF

v_call: TRBV28
d_call: .
clone_size: many
j_call: TRBJ2-7
cdr3_nt: TGTGCCAGCAGCTTATACGGATCCTACGAGCAGTACTTC
cdr3_aa: CASSLYGSYEQYF